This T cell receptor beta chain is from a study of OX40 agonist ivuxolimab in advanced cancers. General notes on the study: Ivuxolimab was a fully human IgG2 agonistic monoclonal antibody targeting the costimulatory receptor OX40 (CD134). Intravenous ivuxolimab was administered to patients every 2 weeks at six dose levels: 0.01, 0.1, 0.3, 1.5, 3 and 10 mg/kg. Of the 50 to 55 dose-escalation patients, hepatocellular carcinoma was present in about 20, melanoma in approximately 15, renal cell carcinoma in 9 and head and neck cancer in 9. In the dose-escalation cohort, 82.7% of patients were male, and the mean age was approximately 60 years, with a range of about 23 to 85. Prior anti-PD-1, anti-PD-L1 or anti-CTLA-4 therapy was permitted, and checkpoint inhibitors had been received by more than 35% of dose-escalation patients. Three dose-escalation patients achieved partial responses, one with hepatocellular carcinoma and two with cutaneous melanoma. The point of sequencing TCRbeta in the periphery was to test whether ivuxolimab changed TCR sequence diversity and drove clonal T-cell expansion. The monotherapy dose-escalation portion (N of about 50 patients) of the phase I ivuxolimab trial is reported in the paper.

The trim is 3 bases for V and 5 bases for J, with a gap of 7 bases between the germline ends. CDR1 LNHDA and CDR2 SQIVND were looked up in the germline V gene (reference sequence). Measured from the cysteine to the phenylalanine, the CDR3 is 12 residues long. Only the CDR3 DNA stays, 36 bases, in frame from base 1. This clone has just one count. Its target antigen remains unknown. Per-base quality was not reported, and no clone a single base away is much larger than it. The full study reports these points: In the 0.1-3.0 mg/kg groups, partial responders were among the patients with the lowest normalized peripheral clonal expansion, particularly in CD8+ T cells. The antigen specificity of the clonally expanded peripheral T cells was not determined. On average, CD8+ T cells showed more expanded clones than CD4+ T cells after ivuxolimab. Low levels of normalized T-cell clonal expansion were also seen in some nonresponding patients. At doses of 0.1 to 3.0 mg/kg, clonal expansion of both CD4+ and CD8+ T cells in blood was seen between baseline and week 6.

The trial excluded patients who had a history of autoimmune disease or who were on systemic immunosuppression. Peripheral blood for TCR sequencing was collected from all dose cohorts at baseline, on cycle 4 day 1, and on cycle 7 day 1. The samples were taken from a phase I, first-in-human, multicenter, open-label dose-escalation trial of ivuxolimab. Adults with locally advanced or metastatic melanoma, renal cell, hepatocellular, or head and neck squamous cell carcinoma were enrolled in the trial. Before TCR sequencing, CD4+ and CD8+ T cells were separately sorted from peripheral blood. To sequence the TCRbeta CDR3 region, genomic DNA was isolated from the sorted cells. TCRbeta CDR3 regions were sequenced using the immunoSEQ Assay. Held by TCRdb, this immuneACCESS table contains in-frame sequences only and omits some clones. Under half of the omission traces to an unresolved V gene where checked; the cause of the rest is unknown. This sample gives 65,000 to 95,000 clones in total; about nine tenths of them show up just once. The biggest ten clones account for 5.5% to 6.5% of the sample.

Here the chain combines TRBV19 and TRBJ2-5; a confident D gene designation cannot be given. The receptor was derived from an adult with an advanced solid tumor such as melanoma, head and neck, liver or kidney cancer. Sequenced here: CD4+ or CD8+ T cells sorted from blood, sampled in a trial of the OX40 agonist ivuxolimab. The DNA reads TGTGCCAGTAGTATGGTCAGGGAGACCCAGTACTTC. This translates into CASSMVRETQYF.